This entry lists 11 T cell receptor beta chains sequenced from one sample in a study of graft-versus-host responses after intestinal transplantation. No antigen is known for these receptors. Clones were read by immunoSEQ multiplex PCR, and TCRdb kept only the in-frame ones, dropping some. The repertoire consists of 85,000 to 100,000 clones, with roughly 90% occurring once and the leading ten covering 0.35%. Here the sequenced sample was unstimulated CD4+ T cells sorted from spleen or lymph node cells, taken before transplant. These receptors originate from a human donor who was the organ donor for an intestinal transplant.

CDR3 in amino acids: CASSYLIWQRVPPLHF. CDR3 nucleotides: TGTGCCAGCAGTTACTTGATTTGGCAGCGAGTCCCACCCCTCCACTTT. The rearrangement uses TRBV6-7 and TRBJ1-6; D is unclear. TRBV6-7 is flagged as an ORF with uncertain function. This CDR3 contains 16 residues. Between the trimmed V and J ends, which lost 1 base and 11 bases, there was a span of 18 bases.

The CDR3 coding sequence is TGCGCCAGCAGATTTTCTAGCGGGGCCCAAGGTACGCAGTATTTT. Protein: CASRFSSGAQGTQYF. The rearrangement uses TRBV5-1 and TRBJ2-3; 9 bases align to TRBD2. Germline V CDR1 and CDR2: SGHRS, YFSETQ. V lost 5 bases, J lost 8 bases, and 12 bases stayed unmatched. This CDR3 region has 15 residues.

The chain joins TRBV6-4 to TRBJ2-1, with 14 bases fitting TRBD2. V lost 4 bases and J lost 8; bases outside the gene matches: 4. The CDR3 consists of 15 residues. CDR1 and CDR2 (germline): MRHNA, SNTAGT. Here the CDR3 DNA reads TGTGCCAGCAGTGCCGGGACTAGCGGGAGACATGAGCAGTTCTTC. The encoded protein is CASSAGTSGRHEQFF.

The chain employs TRBV19 and TRBJ2-1; 9 bases are a match to TRBD2. The CDR3 consists of 16 residues. The trim removed 3 bases at V and 3 bases at J, leaving 6 bases unmatched. Germline values: CDR1 LNHDA, CDR2 SQIVND (reference sequence). The CDR3 spells CASSIATSGNYNEQFF. Written as DNA, the CDR3 is TGTGCCAGTAGTATCGCGACTAGCGGTAACTACAATGAGCAGTTCTTC.

For this clone: Sequence at one end of the junction differs from germline and may be a read error. The chain couples TRBV6-5 to TRBJ2-2; TRBD1 agrees at 10 bases. The CDR3 totals 15 residues. Per the germline V gene, CDR1 is MNHEY and CDR2 is SVGAGI. The CDR3 bases are TGTGCCGGCAGTTCTGACAGGGGGCGGACCGGGGAGCTGTTTTTT. It is translated as CAGSSDRGRTGELFF.

The rearrangement uses TRBV28 and TRBJ1-5, with D perhaps matching TRBD1 (6 bases). Germline CDR1 and CDR2: MDHEN and SYDVKM. V gave up 5 bases and J gave up 4 bases, with 15 bases separating them. The CDR3 runs to 15 residues. The CDR3 loop is CASSSGGGANQPQHF. CDR3 coding DNA: TGTGCCAGCAGTAGCGGAGGGGGGGCAAATCAGCCCCAGCATTTT. Based on the CDR3 plus reference TRBV28 and TRBJ1-5, the full variable domain is DVKVTQSSRYLVKRTGEKVFLECVQDMDHENMFWYRQDPGLGLRLIYFSYDVKMKEKGDIPEGYSVSREKKERFSLILESASTNQTSMYLCASSSGGGANQPQHFGDGTRLSIL.

This clone has just a few counts. V gene TRBV6-5 combines with J gene TRBJ2-1; D perhaps matches TRBD1 (6 bases). Trimming took off 5 bases at V and 12 bases at J, with 17 bases between the two ends. CDR1 and CDR2 from the germline V gene are MNHEY and SVGAGI. The CDR3 spans 13 residues. The CDR3 region is CASSPTDSFGQFF. The CDR3 nucleotides are TGTGCCAGCAGTCCCACGGACAGTTTTGGGCAGTTCTTC.

The chain recombines TRBV18 with TRBJ1-2, with 8 bases lining up with TRBD1. The CDR3 extends over 14 amino acids. J gave up 2 bases and V 2 bases, and 1 base lay outside the gene matches. CDR1 is KGHSH and CDR2 is LQKENI in the germline V gene. The CDR3, as DNA: TGTGCCAGCTCACCATGGACAGGGAACTATGGCTACACCTTC. It specifies CASSPWTGNYGYTF.

The chain carries TRBV4-2 and TRBJ1-2; D perhaps matches TRBD1 (5 bases). V dropped 2 bases and J dropped 4 bases, with 17 bases sitting between them. CDR1 and CDR2 (germline): LGHNA, YNFKEQ. The CDR3 covers 16 residues. The CDR3 nucleotides are TGTGCCAGCAGCCAATTAAGGGACTTCCATCCCTATGGCTACACCTTC. It is translated as CASSQLRDFHPYGYTF.

The CDR3 is CAWSVRVTEAFF. The CDR3 region has the DNA TGTGCCTGGAGTGTTCGTGTTACTGAAGCTTTCTTT. The chain links TRBV30 to TRBJ1-1, with D unclear. This CDR3 spans 12 amino acids. The germline V gene has CDR1 GTSNPN and CDR2 SVGIG (reference sequence). Trimming cost V 0 bases and J 5 bases, with 7 bases left between them. The full variable domain, in which reference TRBV30 and TRBJ1-1 provide the parts outside the CDR3, is SQTIHQWPATLVQPVGSPLSLECTVEGTSNPNLYWYRQAAGRGLQLLFYSVGIGQISSEVPQNLSASRPQDRQFILSSKKLLLSDSGFYLCAWSVRVTEAFFGQGTRLTVV.

A note on this clone: One junction end disagrees with the germline gene, perhaps due to a read error. The rearrangement joins TRBV10-1 to TRBJ1-1, with 7 bases fitting TRBD1. There are 15 residues in the CDR3. CDR1 and CDR2 (germline): WNHNN, SYGVQD (reference sequence). The CDR3 DNA sequence: TGCGCCGGCAGTGATATTGTAGGGGGCACGACTGAAGCTTTCTTT. This sequence encodes CAGSDIVGGTTEAFF.